The rows below give T cell receptor beta chains drawn from one sample of a study of T cell responses to AZD1222 COVID-19 vaccine. The data were produced by immunoSEQ multiplex PCR, yet TCRdb's version contains in-frame clones alone and is incomplete. The sample has about 120,000 clones, roughly 91% seen once; the top ten hold around 5%. The material was peripheral blood, obtained 28 days after the second AZD1222 dose. All receptors derive from an adult who received the AZD1222 COVID-19 vaccine. Both conserved end residues are part of each CDR3. The D gene is left open where the match is weak. Rows give clone size only sometimes, using once, few, many, or a class for an expanded clone.

>TRBV5-1|-|TRBJ2-3|-
CASSLESVSTDTQYF
TGCGCCAGCAGCTTGGAAAGCGTGAGCACAGATACGCAGTATTTT
>TRBV18|-|TRBJ1-1|-
CASSPRTSGADTNTEAFF
TGTGCCAGCTCACCACGGACCTCAGGGGCCGATACGAACACTGAAGCTTTCTTT
>TRBV10-3|TRBD1|TRBJ2-1|once
CAIAREAWGTDEQFF
TGTGCCATCGCACGCGAGGCTTGGGGGACAGATGAGCAGTTCTTC
>TRBV2|-|TRBJ2-7|-
CASSPRAAVHEQYF
TGTGCCAGCAGTCCGCGCGCAGCGGTCCACGAGCAGTACTTC
>TRBV9|TRBD1|TRBJ1-2|-
CASSVDDRGYGYTF
TGTGCCAGCAGCGTAGACGACAGGGGGTATGGCTACACCTTC
>TRBV11-3|-|TRBJ2-5|-
CASSLSGFPQETQYF
TGTGCCAGCAGCTTATCAGGATTCCCCCAAGAGACCCAGTACTTC
>TRBV6-5|-|TRBJ2-7|-
CASSSLRGYEQYF
TGTGCCAGCAGTTCCTTAAGGGGCTACGAGCAGTACTTC
>TRBV11-3|TRBD2|TRBJ2-7|once
CASSLDGGTSGNEQYF
TGTGCCAGCAGCTTAGATGGAGGGACTAGCGGCAACGAGCAGTACTTC
>TRBV12-3/TRBV12-4|-|TRBJ2-7|once
CASRRTGSYEQYF
TGTGCCAGCAGACGTACAGGATCCTACGAGCAGTACTTC
>TRBV7-9|-|TRBJ2-2|few
CASSLWVSGELFF
TGTGCCAGCAGCTTATGGGTTAGCGGGGAGCTGTTTTTT
>TRBV6-1|TRBD2|TRBJ2-5|-
CASSELAGYRETQYF
TGTGCCAGCAGTGAACTAGCGGGATATCGGGAGACCCAGTACTTC
>TRBV6-1|TRBD2|TRBJ2-1|once
CASSVAGTSGNEQFF
TGTGCCAGCAGTGTAGCCGGGACTAGCGGGAACGAGCAGTTCTTC
>TRBV6-1|-|TRBJ1-6|-
CASSDSRDSPLHF
TGTGCCAGCAGTGACAGCCGCGATTCACCCCTCCACTTT
>TRBV4-1|-|TRBJ2-3|-
CASTPGGTDTQYF
TGCGCCAGCACCCCAGGGGGCACAGATACGCAGTATTTT
>TRBV6-1|TRBD1|TRBJ1-5|-
CASSERQGAGNQPQHF
TGTGCCAGCAGTGAAAGACAGGGGGCCGGCAATCAGCCCCAGCATTTT
>TRBV4-3|-|TRBJ2-7|-
CASSQEGGYEQYF
TGCGCCAGCAGCCAAGAAGGGGGTTACGAGCAGTACTTC
>TRBV7-2|-|TRBJ1-5|-
CASSLGSLVEGQPQHF
TGTGCCAGCAGCTTAGGGTCGTTGGTGGAAGGTCAGCCCCAGCATTTT
>TRBV6-6|TRBD1|TRBJ2-2|-
CASTLTGDVTGELFF
TGTGCCAGCACCCTGACAGGGGATGTCACCGGGGAGCTGTTTTTT
>TRBV7-9|-|TRBJ1-2|few
CASSPTGWGYGYTF
TGTGCCAGCAGCCCGACAGGATGGGGCTATGGCTACACCTTC
>TRBV12-5|TRBD2|TRBJ2-1|-
CASSGTSNNEQFF
TGTGCTAGTAGTGGGACTAGCAACAATGAGCAGTTCTTC
>TRBV6-1|-|TRBJ2-1|-
CASSEEIGFSYNEQFF
TGTGCCAGCAGTGAAGAGATCGGATTCTCCTACAATGAGCAGTTCTTC
>TRBV29-1|-|TRBJ2-1|-
CSTLPFLGERGEQFF
TGCAGCACCTTACCCTTTCTGGGGGAGAGGGGTGAGCAGTTCTTC
>TRBV27|-|TRBJ2-7|-
CASSLSKGNEQYF
TGTGCCAGCAGTTTATCGAAAGGGAACGAGCAGTACTTC
>TRBV18|-|TRBJ1-1|-
CASSPRRGPTSEAFF
TGTGCCAGCTCACCACGGAGAGGTCCGACCTCTGAAGCTTTCTTT
>TRBV6-1|-|TRBJ2-7|once
CASSDGGQGPTYEQYF
TGTGCCAGCAGTGATGGAGGCCAGGGGCCTACCTACGAGCAGTACTTC
>TRBV6-4|-|TRBJ1-2|-
CASSDHQGRGYTF
TGTGCCAGCAGTGATCATCAGGGTCGCGGCTACACCTTC
>TRBV11-1|-|TRBJ2-7|-
CASEGPGGKSSYEQYF
TGTGCCAGCGAGGGACCAGGTGGGAAGAGCTCCTACGAGCAGTACTTC
>TRBV12-5|-|TRBJ2-7|-
CASGSPGPSYEQYF
TGTGCTAGTGGTTCCCCGGGACCGAGCTACGAGCAGTACTTC
>TRBV6-2/TRBV6-3|TRBD1|TRBJ1-3|-
CASSGDGRDSSGNTIYF
TGTGCCAGCAGTGGAGATGGACGGGACAGCTCTGGAAACACCATATATTTT
>TRBV20-1|TRBD2|TRBJ2-7|once
CSASRPSGYYEQYF
TGCAGTGCTAGTAGGCCTAGCGGATACTACGAGCAGTACTTC
>TRBV24-1|TRBD2|TRBJ2-7|-
CATSSGKQYF
TGTGCCACCAGTAGCGGGAAGCAGTACTTC
>TRBV7-2|-|TRBJ1-3|-
CASSLEGGRISGNTIYF
TGTGCCAGCAGCTTAGAGGGGGGACGGATCTCTGGAAACACCATATATTTT
>TRBV5-1|-|TRBJ1-4|-
CASSLGGGAGEKLFF
TGCGCCAGCAGCTTGGGCGGGGGCGCCGGTGAAAAACTGTTTTTT
>TRBV19|TRBD1|TRBJ2-3|-
CASRGGQGSGDTQYF
TGTGCCAGTAGGGGCGGACAGGGTTCGGGAGATACGCAGTATTTT
>TRBV7-9|TRBD1|TRBJ2-7|-
CASSPSRGDRDVHEQYF
TGTGCCAGCAGCCCTTCTAGGGGGGACAGGGACGTCCACGAGCAGTACTTC
>TRBV18|TRBD1|TRBJ1-4|-
CASSLDRGGSEKLFF
TGTGCCAGCTCCCTCGACAGGGGAGGGAGTGAAAAACTGTTTTTT
>TRBV11-2|TRBD2|TRBJ2-5|-
CASSVRLAPMETQYF
TGTGCCAGCAGCGTTAGACTAGCCCCAATGGAGACCCAGTACTTC
>TRBV4-1|TRBD1|TRBJ1-5|once
CASSQGIDRARQPQHF
TGCGCCAGCAGCCAAGGGATAGACAGGGCACGTCAGCCCCAGCATTTT
>TRBV2|-|TRBJ1-6|-
CASSEGQGFSPLHF
TGTGCCAGCAGTGAAGGCCAAGGGTTTTCACCCCTCCACTTT
>TRBV7-6|-|TRBJ2-1|-
CASSNAQGRLAGNSYNEQFF
TGTGCCAGCAGCAACGCACAGGGGAGATTAGCGGGAAATTCCTACAATGAGCAGTTCTTC
>TRBV25-1|TRBD2|TRBJ2-1|once
CARKRTSGGYEQFF
TGTGCCAGAAAGCGGACTAGCGGGGGGTATGAGCAGTTCTTC
>TRBV6-5|-|TRBJ2-1|once
CASSLGGGGKVEQFF
TGTGCCAGCAGTCTCGGAGGTGGAGGGAAGGTTGAGCAGTTCTTC
>TRBV5-4|TRBD2|TRBJ2-3|-
CASSRRLAGPHTQYF
TGTGCCAGCAGCCGTCGACTAGCGGGCCCCCATACGCAGTATTTT
>TRBV7-7|-|TRBJ1-6|-
CASSLVAGSSPLHF
TGTGCTAGCAGCTTAGTCGCAGGATCTTCACCCCTCCACTTT
>TRBV6-5|-|TRBJ2-7|-
CASRNTGLEQYF
TGTGCCAGCAGGAACACAGGTCTCGAGCAGTACTTC
>TRBV7-2|TRBD1|TRBJ1-2|-
CASSLDRDRGQDGYTF
TGTGCCAGCAGCTTAGACCGGGACAGGGGGCAGGATGGCTACACCTTC
>TRBV12-3/TRBV12-4|TRBD2|TRBJ2-1|-
CASTLSGGGQQFF
TGTGCCAGCACCCTTAGCGGGGGGGGGCAGCAGTTCTTC
>TRBV9|-|TRBJ1-6|-
CASSAPGNNSPLHF
TGTGCCAGCAGCGCCCCAGGGAATAATTCACCCCTCCACTTT
>TRBV6-6|-|TRBJ1-2|-
CASSYQDGYTF
TGTGCCAGCAGTTACCAGGATGGCTACACCTTC